This is a list of T cell receptor beta chains from one sample in a study of T cells in Graves' hyperthyroidism and ophthalmopathy. TCRdb ran MiXCR on the multiplex PCR reads and lists one entry per CDR3 protein. The table records roughly 500,000 distinct CDR3 sequences, about 45% of them present only once. Source material: peripheral blood or thyroid tissue (not recorded which). Receptor source: an adult woman with Graves' disease, either hyperthyroidism or ophthalmopathy (not recorded which). Both conserved end residues are part of each CDR3. Each record gives: V gene, clone size, J gene, D gene, CDR3 DNA, CDR3 protein. The D gene is left open where the match is weak. Expanded clones are given a class, and other clones once, few, many or no size at all.

V: TRBV7-8; size: many; J: TRBJ2-7; D: NA; DNA: TGTGCCAGCAGCTGGGCAGGCTACGAGCAGTACTTC; CDR3: CASSWAGYEQYF
V: TRBV19; size: many; J: TRBJ1-5; D: TRBD1; DNA: TGTGCCAGTAGTATCAGACAGGGTCTCGGCGGCGGTCAGCCCCAGCATTTT; CDR3: CASSIRQGLGGGQPQHF
V: TRBV18; size: many; J: TRBJ2-5; D: NA; DNA: TGTGCCAGCTCACCAGCTACAGGGAGTGAGACCCAGTACTTC; CDR3: CASSPATGSETQYF
V: TRBV7-9; size: many; J: TRBJ1-4; D: NA; DNA: TGTGCCAGCAGCTCCCCAACAGGGTTTCTCGTTAATGAAAAACTGTTTTTT; CDR3: CASSSPTGFLVNEKLFF
V: TRBV5-1; size: NA; J: TRBJ2-7; D: NA; DNA: TGCGCCAGCAGCTTGGGGGGCTACGACGAGCAGAACTTC; CDR3: CASSLGGYDEQNF
V: TRBV7-9; size: few; J: TRBJ2-7; D: NA; DNA: TGTGCCAGCAGTCCCGTAGGGAGCGAGCAGTACTTC; CDR3: CASSPVGSEQYF
V: TRBV7-2; size: NA; J: TRBJ2-7; D: NA; DNA: TGCGCCAGCAGCCAAGTCACAATCAGGGAAAACTACGAGCAGTACTTC; CDR3: CASSQVTIRENYEQYF
V: TRBV7-9; size: NA; J: TRBJ1-1; D: NA; DNA: TGTGCCAGCAGCTTTGAGGGTTTTGCTGAAGCTTTCTTT; CDR3: CASSFEGFAEAFF
V: TRBV7-9; size: NA; J: TRBJ2-1; D: TRBD2; DNA: TGTGCCAGCAGCTTCGGGCGAAGCGGGAGTAATGAGCAGTTCTTC; CDR3: CASSFGRSGSNEQFF
V: TRBV11-2; size: many; J: TRBJ2-6; D: NA; DNA: TGTGCCAGCAGCTTGCGGGGTTCTCCTGGGGCCAACGTCCTGACTTTC; CDR3: CASSLRGSPGANVLTF
V: TRBV9; size: NA; J: TRBJ2-2; D: TRBD2; DNA: TGTGCCAGCAGCGCGGGACTAGCGGGAACGGACGGGGAGCTGTTTTTT; CDR3: CASSAGLAGTDGELFF
V: TRBV20-1; size: NA; J: TRBJ2-5; D: NA; DNA: TGCAGTCAAATGGCCTGGGTCACAGAGACCCAGTACTTC; CDR3: CSQMAWVTETQYF
V: TRBV7-9; size: NA; J: TRBJ1-5; D: TRBD1; DNA: TGTGCCAGCAGCCACCGGGACAGGGGAGAGGAGCCCCAGCATTTT; CDR3: CASSHRDRGEEPQHF
V: TRBV5-6; size: many; J: TRBJ1-2; D: TRBD1; DNA: TGTGCCAGCAGCACGGGGACAGATGCTAACTATGGCTACACCTTC; CDR3: CASSTGTDANYGYTF
V: TRBV29-1; size: few; J: TRBJ1-1; D: NA; DNA: TGCAGCGTTCAACGTTGGACTGAAGCTTTCTTT; CDR3: CSVQRWTEAFF
V: TRBV19; size: NA; J: TRBJ1-5; D: NA; DNA: TGTGCCAGTAGTATAATGGGGTCTAGCAATCAGCCCCAGCATTTT; CDR3: CASSIMGSSNQPQHF
V: TRBV5-1; size: many; J: TRBJ1-2; D: TRBD1; DNA: TGCGCCAGCAGCTTGGAGAGGACAGGGGTCGGCTACACCTTC; CDR3: CASSLERTGVGYTF
V: TRBV7-9; size: NA; J: TRBJ1-3; D: NA; DNA: TGTGCCAGCAGCCCCGCGGGGTTTGGAAACACCATATATTTT; CDR3: CASSPAGFGNTIYF
V: TRBV11-2; size: many; J: TRBJ2-2; D: NA; DNA: TGTGCCAGCAGCTTAAGCCCTTACACCGGGGAGCTGTTTTTT; CDR3: CASSLSPYTGELFF
V: TRBV9; size: many; J: TRBJ2-5; D: TRBD2; DNA: TGTGCCAGCAGCGTAGCCGTTGGTCTAGCGGGAGGCGAGACCCAGTACTTC; CDR3: CASSVAVGLAGGETQYF